A single sample is the source of the 32 T cell receptor beta chains below, sequenced in a study of cytomegalovirus exposure and HLA in healthy donors. Both 60 Vbeta primers and 13 Jbeta primers went into the PCR. Profiled with immunoSEQ multiplex PCR; TCRdb holds only in-frame clones, not every one. Found here are roughly 100,000 clones, 70% to 75% of them singletons; the top ten hold more than 15%. Source material: PBMCs. Source of these receptors: a woman aged 18-29 years in good health and CMV-seropositive.

This clone came up a few times. CDR3 sequence: CASSLLAGNSPLHF. The CDR3, as DNA: TGTGCCAGCAGCTTACTGGCAGGAAATTCACCCCTCCACTTT. The chain recombines TRBV13 with TRBJ1-6; D gene unclear. CDR1 is PRHDT, CDR2 FYEKMQ, per germline (reference sequence). V lost 2 bases, J lost 7 bases, and 9 bases lay in between. This CDR3 has 14 amino acids. Together with reference TRBV13 and TRBJ1-6, the CDR3 gives the full variable domain: AAGVIQSPRHLIKEKRETATLKCYPIPRHDTVYWYQQGPGQDPQFLISFYEKMQSDKGSIPDRFSAQQFSDYHSELNMSSLELGDSALYFCASSLLAGNSPLHFGNGTRLTVT.

This chain uses TRBV5-4 with TRBJ2-7, with a tentative D call TRBD2 (6 bases). Germline values: CDR1 SGHNT, CDR2 YYREEE (reference sequence). V was shortened by 4 bases and J by 1 base, with 18 bases between the two germline ends. This CDR3 comprises 16 residues. Here the CDR3 reads CASSPDPGLSSYEQYF. The CDR3 DNA sequence: TGTGCCAGCAGCCCCGACCCGGGACTCTCATCCTACGAGCAGTACTTC.

The chain joins TRBV7-2 to TRBJ2-2, with unresolved D. The length of the CDR3 is 16 residues. Germline loops: CDR1 SGHTA, CDR2 FQGNSA. Trimming cost V 3 bases and J 1 base, with 12 bases left between them. In nucleotides, the CDR3 is TGTGCCAGCAGCTTCGCCTCCTCACAGAACACCGGGGAGCTGTTTTTT. It translates to CASSFASSQNTGELFF. The full variable domain, in which reference TRBV7-2 and TRBJ2-2 provide the parts outside the CDR3, is GAGVSQSPSNKVTEKGKDVELRCDPISGHTALYWYRQSLGQGLEFLIYFQGNSAPDKSGLPSDRFSAERTGGSVSTLTIQRTQQEDSAVYLCASSFASSQNTGELFFGEGSRLTVL.

This clone showed up just a few times. The CDR3 region has the DNA TGTGCCAGCAGCCCCTCCTCCAGGGCAGGGGGGTCGACTCAGCCCCAGCATTTT. Its translation: CASSPSSRAGGSTQPQHF. The genes are TRBV4-2 and TRBJ1-5, with 7 nucleotides matching TRBD1. Germline V gives CDR1 LGHNA, CDR2 YNFKEQ. This CDR3 has 18 amino acids. V lost 4 bases to trimming and J lost 6 bases; unmatched junction nucleotides: 18.

The CDR3 loop is CASSRGGQTRSTDTQYF. In nucleotides, the CDR3 is TGTGCCAGCAGCCGCGGGGGGCAAACACGTAGCACAGATACGCAGTATTTT. This sequence joins TRBV9 and TRBJ2-3; 8 positions agree with TRBD2. The J segment lost 0 bases and the V segment lost 4 bases, leaving 10 bases of the junction unmatched. CDR3 length: 17 amino acids. CDR1 and CDR2 from the germline V gene are SGDLS and YYNGEE.

The chain employs TRBV4-3 and TRBJ1-4; TRBD1 matches 7 bases. Losses at the gene ends were 0 bases for V and 6 bases for J; bases not matched to a gene: 4. The CDR3 sequence is 15 residues long. Germline loops: CDR1 LGHNA, CDR2 YSLEER. This CDR3 is CASSQDFGTDEKLFF. CDR3 nucleotide sequence: TGCGCCAGCAGCCAAGATTTTGGGACAGATGAAAAACTGTTTTTT.

This clone appeared a few times. CDR3 in DNA: TGTGCCAGCAGCCCCCGGACAGGGGGCCTCTTCTTC. Protein: CASSPRTGGLFF. This chain uses TRBV11-3 with TRBJ2-1, with TRBD1 matching 11 bases. The CDR3 sequence is 12 residues long. CDR1 SGHNT and CDR2 YENEEA come from the germline V gene. The trim removed 5 bases at V and 16 bases at J, leaving 7 bases unmatched.

The chain links TRBV23-1 to TRBJ2-2; TRBD2 might be the D (6 bases). TRBV23-1 belongs to the ORF category, with a function that is uncertain. Trimming left V 0 bases short and J 2 bases short, with 7 bases between. This CDR3 has 15 residues. The CDR3 DNA is TGCGCCAGCAGTCAATCGGGGACTAACACCGGGGAGCTGTTTTTT. It codes for CASSQSGTNTGELFF.

This clone was found once. V gene TRBV4-2 combines with J gene TRBJ2-2, with a weak D call TRBD1 (6 bases). Trimming stripped 3 bases from V and 2 bases from J, with 19 bases between. Per germline, CDR1 LGHNA and CDR2 YNFKEQ. The CDR3 sequence is 18 residues long. In nucleotides, the CDR3 is TGTGCCAGCAGCCAGGCCCGAACCGGACAGACTAACACCGGGGAGCTGTTTTTT. Protein: CASSQARTGQTNTGELFF.

The V gene is TRBV27, the J gene TRBJ2-1; 8 bases align to TRBD2. V shed 8 bases, J shed 4 bases, and the junction held 7 bases outside the gene matches. The germline CDR1 and CDR2 sequences are MNHEY and SMNVEV (reference sequence). The CDR3 has 14 residues. The CDR3 region is CASGELAEYNEQFF. Written as DNA, the CDR3 is TGTGCCAGCGGTGAACTAGCGGAATACAATGAGCAGTTCTTC.

The rearrangement joins TRBV20-1 to TRBJ2-1; D not certain. V gave up 3 bases and J gave up 6 bases, with 6 bases separating them. Per germline, CDR1 DFQATT and CDR2 SNEGSKA (reference sequence). This CDR3 is built from 11 residues. In DNA form, the CDR3 reads TGCAGTGCTAGGCGGTCCAATGAGCAGTTCTTC. This sequence encodes CSARRSNEQFF.

The chain carries TRBV4-3 and TRBJ1-4; 7 nucleotides align to TRBD1. V was clipped by 0 bases and J by 3 bases; unmatched bases: 4. Germline values: CDR1 LGHNA, CDR2 YSLEER. The CDR3 covers 16 residues. The chain's CDR3 is CASSQEVGGPNEKLFF. For the CDR3, the DNA is TGCGCCAGCAGCCAAGAAGTAGGGGGCCCTAATGAAAAACTGTTTTTT.

CDR3 in amino acids: CASSTREGLYEQYF. The CDR3 region has the DNA TGTGCCAGTAGTACTCGGGAGGGCCTCTACGAGCAGTACTTC. This sequence joins TRBV19 and TRBJ2-7; 8 bases agree with TRBD2. The V gene end was trimmed by 4 bases and the J gene end by 3 bases; junction bases not matched to a gene: 5. The CDR3 runs to 14 residues. Germline CDR1 and CDR2: LNHDA and SQIVND (reference sequence).

This chain connects TRBV28 to TRBJ2-3, with D possibly TRBD2 on 5 matching bases. V lost 4 bases and J lost 2, with 13 bases in between. Germline V gene sequence: CDR1 MDHEN, CDR2 SYDVKM. This CDR3 has 15 residues. The CDR3 DNA is TGTGCCAGCAGTTACCTGGGAGCGCTCACAGATACGCAGTATTTT. Translation: CASSYLGALTDTQYF.

This chain links TRBV13 with TRBJ2-7, with 8 bases fitting TRBD2. Germline values: CDR1 PRHDT, CDR2 FYEKMQ (reference sequence). J lost 2 bases, V lost 3 bases, and 9 bases had no gene match. The length of the CDR3 is 16 residues. The CDR3 loop is CASSFPNGGGTYEQYF. The CDR3 DNA sequence: TGTGCCAGCAGCTTTCCCAATGGCGGGGGGACCTACGAGCAGTACTTC. Filled out from reference TRBV13 and TRBJ2-7, the complete variable domain reads AAGVIQSPRHLIKEKRETATLKCYPIPRHDTVYWYQQGPGQDPQFLISFYEKMQSDKGSIPDRFSAQQFSDYHSELNMSSLELGDSALYFCASSFPNGGGTYEQYFGPGTRLTVT.

This clone was observed a handful of times. V gene TRBV4-3 combines with J gene TRBJ2-1, with 13 bases fitting TRBD2. The CDR3 runs to 17 residues. Germline V gene lookup returns CDR1 LGHNA and CDR2 YSLEER. Germline trimming cut 4 bases from V and 10 bases from J; bases unmatched to any gene: 13. For the CDR3, the DNA is TGCGCCAGCAGCCGCACTCTCACTAGCGGGAGGGCCCGGGAGCAGTTCTTC. As protein: CASSRTLTSGRAREQFF.

The rearrangement joins TRBV2 to TRBJ1-5; D not certain. Germline V gene data show CDR1 as SNHLY and CDR2 as FYNNEI. V shed 1 base and J shed 1 base, with 8 bases lying between them. The CDR3 runs to 15 residues. CDR3 residues: CASSEEQTSNQPQHF. In DNA form, the CDR3 reads TGTGCCAGCAGTGAAGAACAAACCAGCAATCAGCCCCAGCATTTT.

The chain is built from TRBV7-9 and TRBJ2-3; 7 positions agree with TRBD1. The CDR3 totals 15 residues. In germline, CDR1 is SEHNR, CDR2 FQNEAQ (reference sequence). V dropped 4 bases and J dropped 2; count of bases not matched to a gene: 6. The chain's CDR3 is CASSSRTGPTDTQYF. The CDR3 DNA reads TGTGCCAGCAGCTCCCGGACAGGCCCCACAGATACGCAGTATTTT.

By its share, this clone is medium-sized. The V call is TRBV28, the J call TRBJ1-1, with D maybe TRBD1 (6 bases). Germline values: CDR1 MDHEN, CDR2 SYDVKM. The V and J ends lost 4 bases and 1 base respectively, with 10 bases between them. This CDR3 is 14 amino acids long. The CDR3 sequence: CASSSGHPNTEAFF. CDR3 coding DNA: TGTGCCAGCAGTTCGGGACACCCGAACACTGAAGCTTTCTTT.

The V call is TRBV4-1, the J call TRBJ1-1, with D perhaps TRBD1 (6 bases). CDR1 and CDR2 (germline): MGHRA, YSYEKL. This CDR3 has 13 residues. V was clipped by 1 base and J by 5 bases, with 8 bases between them. The CDR3 DNA follows: TGCGCCAGCAGCCAAGCAGGGGAGACTGAAGCTTTCTTT. Its protein product is CASSQAGETEAFF.

The chain is built from TRBV5-6 and TRBJ1-5; D is possibly TRBD1 (6 bases). V was shortened by 3 bases and J by 4 bases, with 20 bases between the two germline ends. CDR1 SGHDT and CDR2 YYEEEE come from the germline V gene. The CDR3 is 17 amino acids. The CDR3 DNA reads TGTGCCAGCAGCTCTAAGGCGGCAGGGGCTGTGAATCAGCCCCAGCATTTT. Translation gives CASSSKAAGAVNQPQHF. Full variable domain (remainder filled in from reference TRBV5-6 and TRBJ1-5): DAGVTQSPTHLIKTRGQQVTLRCSPKSGHDTVSWYQQALGQGPQFIFQYYEEEERQRGNFPDRFSGHQFPNYSSELNVNALLLGDSALYLCASSSKAAGAVNQPQHFGDGTRLSIL.

The CDR3 DNA reads TGTGCCAGTTACGCTAACTCCGAGCAGTTCTTC. Translation gives CASYANSEQFF. This chain links TRBV6-8 with TRBJ2-1, with unresolved D. CDR3 length: 11 amino acids. Trimming left V 9 bases short and J 10 bases short, with 13 bases between. Per germline, CDR1 MNHGY and CDR2 SAAAGT.

The J gene is TRBJ2-1, the V gene TRBV30; D gene ambiguous. Germline values: CDR1 GTSNPN, CDR2 SVGIG (reference sequence). Trimming shortened V by 0 bases and J by 9 bases, and 9 bases separated the two germline ends. The CDR3 is 12 amino acids. CDR3 bases: TGTGCCTGGAGTGTACGGCTAGGTGAGCAGTTCTTC. Translating gives CAWSVRLGEQFF.

The rearrangement links TRBV5-4 to TRBJ2-6; D is perhaps TRBD2 (6 bases). In germline, CDR1 is SGHNT, CDR2 YYREEE (reference sequence). Deletions cut 1 base from V and 2 bases from J, with 7 bases between. The CDR3 totals 15 residues. The CDR3 is CASSLWGAGANVLTF. The DNA for the CDR3 is TGTGCCAGCAGCTTGTGGGGGGCTGGGGCCAACGTCCTGACTTTC.

This clone was seen a handful of times. This chain links TRBV4-3 with TRBJ2-4; D might be TRBD1 (6 bases). The V gene's germline CDR1 is LGHNA and CDR2 YSLEER. CDR3 length: 16 amino acids. The V end was cut by 0 bases, the J end by 1 base, with 10 bases between. The CDR3 DNA sequence: TGCGCCAGCAGCCAAGATTTAAGGGGGGCCAAAAACATTCAGTACTTC. As protein: CASSQDLRGAKNIQYF.

V usage is TRBV19 and J usage is TRBJ1-4, with D hard to call. CDR1 LNHDA and CDR2 SQIVND come from the germline V gene (reference sequence). Trimming took off 5 bases at V and 7 bases at J, with 17 bases between the two ends. The CDR3 sequence is 15 residues long. In nucleotides, the CDR3 is TGTGCCAGTAGTTCCCCAGGCGCTCCTTCTGAAAAACTGTTTTTT. Amino acids: CASSSPGAPSEKLFF.

V and J are TRBV5-1 and TRBJ2-5; 9 nucleotides align to TRBD2. J gave up 2 bases and V 0 bases, and 2 bases lay outside the gene matches. CDR1 is SGHRS and CDR2 is YFSETQ in the germline V gene. This CDR3 region has 15 residues. CDR3 nucleotides: TGCGCCAGCAGCTTGGCTAGCGGGACTCAAGAGACCCAGTACTTC. Its translation is CASSLASGTQETQYF. The full variable domain, in which reference TRBV5-1 and TRBJ2-5 provide the parts outside the CDR3, is KAGVTQTPRYLIKTRGQQVTLSCSPISGHRSVSWYQQTPGQGLQFLFEYFSETQRNKGNFPGRFSGRQFSNSRSEMNVSTLELGDSALYLCASSLASGTQETQYFGPGTRLLVL.

CDR3: CASSYYIEGAGGYTF. The DNA of the CDR3 is TGTGCCAGCAGTTACTACATCGAGGGGGCGGGGGGCTACACCTTC. V and J are TRBV6-6 and TRBJ1-2; 7 bases fit TRBD1. Per the germline V gene, CDR1 is MNHNY and CDR2 is SVGAGI (reference sequence). This CDR3 has 15 amino acids. V dropped 1 base and J dropped 8; count of bases not matched to a gene: 10.

CDR3 sequence (DNA): TGTGCCAGCAGTTTAAGGAGGTGGGGGCGGCCCTACGAGCAGTACTTC. This codes for CASSLRRWGRPYEQYF. This sequence joins TRBV28 and TRBJ2-7, with D possibly being TRBD1 (6 bases). The germline CDR1 and CDR2 sequences are MDHEN and SYDVKM. Deletions cut 2 bases from V and 2 bases from J, with 16 bases between. The CDR3 sequence is 16 residues long.

CDR3 bases: TGCGCCAGCAGCCAACTGGGACAAAACTATGGCTACACCTTC. Its protein product is CASSQLGQNYGYTF. J is TRBJ1-2 and V is TRBV4-3; D perhaps matches TRBD1 (6 bases). The germline gives CDR1 LGHNA, CDR2 YSLEER. Trimming removed 2 bases at V and 2 bases at J, with 9 bases between. The CDR3 runs to 14 residues.

The chain is built from TRBV6-4 and TRBJ2-1; the match to TRBD2 covers 8 bases. After removal of 2 bases from V and 4 bases from J, the junction contained 4 bases not matched to a gene. This CDR3 is built from 15 residues. The germline gives CDR1 MRHNA, CDR2 SNTAGT. CDR3 DNA sequence: TGTGCCAGCAGTGACGGGGCTAGCGGGTACAATGAGCAGTTCTTC. Translating gives CASSDGASGYNEQFF.

The V and J genes are TRBV18 and TRBJ1-5; the D gene is possibly TRBD1 (6 bases). The V end lost 5 bases, the J end lost 6 bases, and 8 bases lay between the germline ends. The germline CDR1 and CDR2 sequences are KGHSH and LQKENI. The CDR3 has 12 residues. CDR3 bases: TGTGCCAGCTCAGTGACAGGTCAGCCCCAGCATTTT. It codes for CASSVTGQPQHF.